Included here is one TCR beta chain sequence, with context. Its antigen remains unidentified. Trimming at V came to 3 bases and at J to 5 bases, leaving 0 bases not matched to a gene. The CDR3 is 13 residues long. Germline-derived CDR1 and CDR2 are DFQATT and SNEGSKA (reference sequence). The record originates from a study of blood T cells in healthy people across ages. Findings and caveats of the study: Reliance upon unsorted PBMCs precluded definitive naive versus antigen-experienced comparison. Greater diversity and more naive CD4+ cells were seen in long-lived donors than in aged donors.

It was with a sample-barcoded 5' primer and a J-beta primer mix that a second PCR of roughly 7 to 11 cycles was run. TCRdb re-derived calls from the 5' RACE reads in MiXCR, one entry per CDR3 protein. The sample contains almost 1 million distinct CDR3 sequences, roughly 51% of which appear only once. Ten milliliters of peripheral blood were drawn from each donor. No fewer than 5.5 micrograms of total RNA were isolated from every sample. This TCR was sampled from a woman aged 60-75 years in good health. Sequencing was carried out using blood. V gene TRBV20-1 combines with J gene TRBJ2-4; TRBD2 agrees at 11 bases. The CDR3 loop reads CSARGLAENIQYF. CDR3 DNA: TGCAGTGCTAGGGGACTAGCGGAAAACATTCAGTACTTC.